This T cell receptor beta chain derives from a study of CD8 T cells in acute hepatitis C reinfection (dated by TCRdb to the early 2020s). In terms of the full investigation: This study examined the TCRbeta repertoire of CD8+ T cells that recognize the HCV NS3-1073 epitope, both during acute infection and after viral clearance. Acute samples came from 4 spontaneous resolvers and 6 chronically infected subjects and were collected within 168 days of the estimated infection date. Several spontaneous resolvers contributed paired acute and follow-up samples.

Points the paper makes about the study in general: Diversity in the NS3-1073 specific repertoires was high, and no significant differences in diversity emerged among acute resolver, follow-up resolver and acute chronic samples. All groups preferentially used the TRBV04 and TRBV06 gene families, and overrepresentation in the naive pool did not explain this preferential usage. Because bulk sequencing was performed on the TCRbeta chain only, alphabeta pairing of public clonotypes could not be determined. CDR3 sequences shared with other epitopes were rarely observed, and exact matching may have been limited by differing sequencing approaches. NS3-1073 specific cells were too rare to sort in chronically infected subjects, so no follow-up repertoires exist for those subjects. Approximately 13 public clonotypes were identified irrespective of outcome, and one of the public clonotypes used V04-02/J02-02.

What this sample's time point label stands for: acute HCV infection, within 168 days of estimated infection date. The HCV-specific TCR repertoires were analyzed directly ex vivo, and the sequenced cells were not first expanded in vitro. Enrolled in the Montreal Hepatitis C Cohort (HEPCO) in Canada, the donors were people who inject drugs, and these donors were followed every 3 months. Acute primary HCV infection was defined by a positive HCV RNA or antibody test following a negative test within the previous 24 weeks. HCV-specific cells were stained with a PE-labeled tetramer loaded with the NS3 peptide spanning residues 1073-1081. Cells were surface stained with CD3, CD8 and CD45RO antibodies, and an aqua fixable dye was used to exclude dead cells. The cohort comprised fewer than 10 spontaneous resolvers, defined by HCV RNA clearance within 24 weeks. Once thawed from cryostorage, peripheral blood mononuclear cells underwent negative selection via the MACS CD8+ T cell Isolation Kit to obtain CD8+ T cells. Sorting of the cells was done on a BD FACSAria II cell sorter.

Genomic DNA was extracted from the FACS-sorted cells, and the TCRbeta chains were sequenced by the commercial immunoSEQ service. The authors' pipeline ran thus. ImmunoSEQ Analyzer software v3.0 and R v3.5.1 were used to analyze the repertoire data. Only productive rearrangements were analyzed, because sequences with stop codons or out-of-frame rearrangements were removed. Simpson diversity, Shannon entropy, CDR3 length and nucleotide addition metrics were supplied by the sequencing provider. Clonotypes were grouped by frequency into dominant, sub-dominant, low or lowest abundance categories, and clonotypes below 0.1% were left out of most analyses. Any CDR3 amino acid clonotype present in at least two subjects at a cumulative frequency of at least 0.5% was labeled public. Drawn from immuneACCESS, this table holds only the in-frame rearrangements with V and J called that TCRdb kept. Clones are partly lost; checked studies trace under half to an unresolved V gene and leave the rest unexplained. V, J and clone size reflect that table, while D and trimming were determined from the DNA. This sample lists roughly 1,400 clones; around half were detected once. 12% of the sample rests with the top ten.

A remark on this clone: No quality values exist for individual bases; no much larger clone is one base distant.

Inclusive of the bounding cysteine and phenylalanine, the CDR3 is 14 residues long. Of the read, only the CDR3 DNA is kept; its 42 bases are in frame from base 1. At the junction V is shortened by 1 base and J by 5 bases, with 11 bases in between. The germline V gene supplies CDR1 LGHNA and CDR2 YNFKEQ. The sample here was HCV NS3-1073 tetramer-sorted CD8+ T cells from PBMCs, taken during acute infection. The cell subset or site label, read with the paper, signifies: FACS-sorted NS3-1073 tetramer+ CD8+ T cells. The chain employs TRBV4-2 and TRBJ2-5, with TRBD1 perhaps the D gene, on 5 matching bases. The TCR originated in a woman between 18 and 30 years old who spontaneously cleared hepatitis C infection. Here the CDR3 is given as CASSQGQPGETQYF. The DNA sequence is TGTGCCAGCAGCCAAGGACAGCCAGGGGAGACCCAGTACTTC.